These 30 T cell receptor beta chains were sequenced from one sample in a study of cytomegalovirus exposure and HLA in healthy donors. A multiplex PCR was run with 60 Vbeta primers and 13 Jbeta primers. Some clones are missing from TCRdb's copy, which holds only in-frame ones; the method was immunoSEQ multiplex PCR. The sample shows around 99,000 clones, 65% to 85% of them seen only once. The sample taken for sequencing was PBMCs. The source of these receptors is a man aged 25 to 45 in good health and CMV-seronegative.

The rearrangement joins TRBV7-9 to TRBJ2-7, with a tentative D call TRBD1 (6 bases). This CDR3 comprises 13 residues. Trimming removed 8 bases from V and 2 bases from J, with 13 bases in between. Germline lookup yields CDR1 SEHNR and CDR2 FQNEAQ (reference sequence). In DNA form, the CDR3 reads TGTGCCAGCCATGCCGGGACAACCTACGAGCAGTACTTC. Translation: CASHAGTTYEQYF.

A few counts support this clone. The chain couples TRBV28 to TRBJ2-5; TRBD2 matches at 7 bases. Unmatched junction bases numbered 7, after V lost 4 bases and J lost 5 bases. The CDR3 has 14 amino acids. From germline, CDR1 is MDHEN and CDR2 SYDVKM. CDR3 DNA: TGTGCCAGCAGTTATCCGACTAGCATGGAGACCCAGTACTTC. This gives the protein CASSYPTSMETQYF.

The rearrangement links TRBV13 to TRBJ1-3; 9 bases are shared with TRBD1. The V and J ends lost 10 bases and 2 bases, in that order; junction bases with no gene match: 6. The length of the CDR3 is 14 residues. The germline V gene encodes CDR1 PRHDT and CDR2 FYEKMQ (reference sequence). This CDR3 reads CATAGDRAGNTIYF. In nucleotides, the CDR3 is TGTGCCACCGCGGGGGACAGGGCTGGAAACACCATATATTTT.

V gene TRBV5-1 combines with J gene TRBJ2-1, with 9 bases lining up with TRBD2. Per the germline V gene, CDR1 is SGHRS and CDR2 is YFSETQ. This CDR3 has 16 residues. V trimming: 4 bases; J trimming: 2 bases; junction bases outside the gene matches: 7. The DNA for the CDR3 is TGCGCCAGCAGCCGCTCTAGCGGGGCCCCCTACAATGAGCAGTTCTTC. Protein product: CASSRSSGAPYNEQFF.

This clone is a singleton in its sample. This chain links TRBV5-6 with TRBJ2-7; maybe TRBD2 (6 bases). Trimming stripped 0 bases from V and 6 bases from J, with 13 bases between. The CDR3 loop spans 14 amino acids. Germline CDR1 SGHDT, CDR2 YYEEEE. For the CDR3, the DNA is TGTGCCAGCAGCTTGGGCGGGACCCGCCCCGAGCAGTACTTC. Protein: CASSLGGTRPEQYF.

The gene calls are TRBV10-1 and TRBJ1-4; tentative D call: TRBD1 (6 bases). V was pared by 3 bases and J by 5 bases, with 13 bases between. The CDR3 extends over 15 amino acids. CDR1 WNHNN and CDR2 SYGVQD come from the germline V gene (reference sequence). DNA for the CDR3: TGCGCCAGCAGTGACGGGACACCCTCGAATGAAAAACTGTTTTTT. It codes for CASSDGTPSNEKLFF.

CDR3 sequence: CALTGTGGVRREETQYF. CDR3 DNA: TGTGCCTTAACCGGGACAGGGGGAGTTCGACGTGAAGAGACCCAGTACTTC. The chain employs TRBV30 and TRBJ2-5; TRBD1 matches 11 bases. CDR1 is GTSNPN and CDR2 is SVGIG in the germline V gene (reference sequence). The CDR3 is 17 residues long. Trimming removed 7 bases from V and 3 bases from J; junction bases left unmatched: 16. Based on the CDR3 plus reference TRBV30 and TRBJ2-5, the full variable domain is SQTIHQWPATLVQPVGSPLSLECTVEGTSNPNLYWYRQAAGRGLQLLFYSVGIGQISSEVPQNLSASRPQDRQFILSSKKLLLSDSGFYLCALTGTGGVRREETQYFGPGTRLLVL.

This chain connects TRBV9 to TRBJ2-3, with 15 bases fitting TRBD2. CDR3 length: 20 amino acids. Per the germline V gene, CDR1 is SGDLS and CDR2 is YYNGEE. V shed 2 bases and J 6 bases; nucleotides not matched to a gene: 16. The CDR3 is CASSVPRGTGLAGGGDTQYF. For the CDR3, the DNA is TGTGCCAGCAGCGTCCCAAGGGGGACCGGACTAGCGGGAGGGGGGGATACGCAGTATTTT.

This clone appeared a few times. The chain joins TRBV5-1 to TRBJ2-1; 8 nucleotides line up with TRBD2. The V and J ends lost 3 bases and 8 bases, in that order; junction bases with no gene match: 7. CDR3 length equals 14 residues. Germline lookup yields CDR1 SGHRS and CDR2 YFSETQ. CDR3 sequence reads: CASSSAGDIDEQFF. The DNA for the CDR3 is TGCGCCAGCAGCTCAGCGGGAGACATCGATGAGCAGTTCTTC.

The chain has TRBV6-1 and TRBJ2-7; D call uncertain. Deletions cut 6 bases from V and 2 bases from J, with 8 bases between. This CDR3 spans 12 amino acids. The germline V gene has CDR1 MNHNS and CDR2 SASEGT. DNA of the CDR3: TGTGCCAGCAGCAGGAATACCTACGAGCAGTACTTC. Its protein product is CASSRNTYEQYF.

The CDR3 DNA follows: TGTGCCAGCAGTAAGGACAGAGCCAAAAACATTCAGTACTTC. Translating gives CASSKDRAKNIQYF. V is TRBV11-2 and J is TRBJ2-4; D perhaps matches TRBD1 (6 bases). Germline CDR1 and CDR2: SGHAT and FQNNGV. The CDR3 consists of 14 residues. V was clipped by 6 bases and J by 0 bases, with 9 bases between them.

The chain couples TRBV10-2 to TRBJ2-7; 8 bases are shared with TRBD1. The CDR3 loop spans 15 amino acids. Germline CDR1 reads WSHSY; CDR2 reads SAAADI. J lost 6 bases, V lost 6 bases, and 13 bases had no gene match. This CDR3 is CASSPLDRDGGEQYF. The CDR3 DNA reads as TGCGCCAGCAGCCCATTGGACAGGGATGGGGGCGAGCAGTACTTC.

The DNA of the CDR3 is TGTGCCAGCAGCCAACTAGCGGGAGAAGGCTCCTACGAGCAGTACTTC. Its protein is CASSQLAGEGSYEQYF. This chain joins TRBV11-3 and TRBJ2-5, with 11 bases aligning to TRBD2. The J call is in doubt because the DNA end fits TRBJ2-7 better. The germline gives CDR1 SGHNT, CDR2 YENEEA. The CDR3 runs to 16 residues.

The J gene is TRBJ2-3, the V gene TRBV9; 8 bases agree with TRBD2. Germline V lookup: CDR1 SGDLS, CDR2 YYNGEE. J lost 4 bases, V lost 4 bases, and 11 bases had no gene match. The CDR3 is made up of 16 amino acids. Here the CDR3 reads CASSTWGRGEADTQYF. CDR3 coding DNA: TGTGCCAGCAGCACCTGGGGGCGGGGGGAGGCAGATACGCAGTATTTT.

This clone was found once. The chain is built from TRBV5-1 and TRBJ2-5, with D possibly being TRBD1 (6 bases). This CDR3 has 14 residues. The germline V and J ends were trimmed by 4 bases and 0 bases, with 10 bases remaining between them. Germline CDR1 and CDR2: SGHRS and YFSETQ. This chain's CDR3 is CASSTRDNQETQYF. For the CDR3, the DNA is TGCGCCAGCAGCACCCGGGACAACCAAGAGACCCAGTACTTC.

The chain employs TRBV28 and TRBJ2-1; the D is unclear. The CDR3 has 15 residues. V was cut by 8 bases and J by 0 bases, with 14 bases left in between. Germline V CDR1 and CDR2: MDHEN, SYDVKM. The CDR3 coding sequence is TGTGCCAGCTTTCGACGGCGGAGCTCCTACAATGAGCAGTTCTTC. This codes for CASFRRRSSYNEQFF.

V gene TRBV5-3 combines with J gene TRBJ2-7; 8 bases align to TRBD2. TRBV5-3 qualifies as an ORF whose function is uncertain. V lost 3 bases to trimming and J lost 5 bases; unmatched junction nucleotides: 16. CDR3 length: 17 amino acids. CDR3 residues: CARSSELRSGSPDEQYF. The CDR3, as DNA: TGTGCCAGAAGCTCCGAATTACGGAGCGGGAGTCCCGACGAGCAGTACTTC.

The rearrangement links TRBV12-5 to TRBJ2-5; no reliable D call. Per germline, CDR1 LGHNT and CDR2 FRNRAP. This CDR3 is built from 12 residues. V was clipped by 4 bases and J by 0 bases, with 3 bases between them. The CDR3 DNA follows: TGTGCTAGTGGTTCCAACCAAGAGACCCAGTACTTC. This sequence encodes CASGSNQETQYF.

This chain connects TRBV6-5 to TRBJ1-2; TRBD1 matches 8 bases. This CDR3 contains 14 residues. V was pared by 6 bases and J by 4 bases, with 7 bases of the junction left unmatched. Germline-derived CDR1 and CDR2 are MNHEY and SVGAGI. CDR3: CASSDRGLIYGYTF. The CDR3 bases are TGTGCCAGCAGCGACAGGGGATTGATCTATGGCTACACCTTC.

In its sample, this clone was seen a few times. The rearrangement uses TRBV6-4 and TRBJ2-2; D possibly corresponds to TRBD1 (5 bases). Trimming cost V 3 bases and J 8 bases, with 13 bases left between them. The germline V gene has CDR1 MRHNA and CDR2 SNTAGT. The CDR3 has 14 residues. The CDR3 nucleotides are TGTGCCAGCAGTGAAGATGGGGCCGGAGGGGAGCTGTTTTTT. It encodes CASSEDGAGGELFF.

The chain has TRBV4-1 and TRBJ2-1; D unresolved. The germline gives CDR1 MGHRA, CDR2 YSYEKL. The V end was cut by 5 bases, the J end by 3 bases, with 14 bases between. This CDR3 comprises 15 residues. The CDR3 coding sequence is TGCGCCAGCAGCGACCGTGGCGGAGACTACAATGAGCAGTTCTTC. Encoded protein: CASSDRGGDYNEQFF.

DNA for the CDR3: TGTGCCAGCGTGGGGCGGAAGGGATTCAAGCCTCAGATCTCATATGGCTACACCTTC. Translating gives CASVGRKGFKPQISYGYTF. The chain links TRBV2 to TRBJ1-2; D perhaps matches TRBD1 (5 bases). The CDR3 is 19 residues long. V lost 8 bases, J lost 5 bases, and 33 bases lay in between. Germline V CDR1 and CDR2: SNHLY, FYNNEI.

There are a few counts of this clone. The chain combines TRBV5-1 with TRBJ1-2; 8 nucleotides line up with TRBD1. This CDR3 is built from 15 residues. With V trimmed by 4 bases and J by 7 bases, 12 bases remained unmatched. Germline V gene lookup returns CDR1 SGHRS and CDR2 YFSETQ. The CDR3: CASSPELAQGAGYTF. The CDR3 DNA reads TGCGCCAGCAGCCCAGAACTGGCCCAGGGGGCTGGCTACACCTTC. The complete variable domain, with remaining parts taken from reference TRBV5-1 and TRBJ1-2, reads KAGVTQTPRYLIKTRGQQVTLSCSPISGHRSVSWYQQTPGQGLQFLFEYFSETQRNKGNFPGRFSGRQFSNSRSEMNVSTLELGDSALYLCASSPELAQGAGYTFGSGTRLTVV.

The rearrangement uses TRBV5-8 and TRBJ2-1, with 10 nucleotides matching TRBD1. J was trimmed by 7 bases and V by 4 bases; bases with no gene match: 5. CDR1 is SGHTS, CDR2 YDEGEE, per germline. There are 14 residues in the CDR3. This chain's CDR3 is CASSLDRGRNEQFF. The DNA of the CDR3 is TGTGCCAGCAGCCTAGACAGGGGGCGGAATGAGCAGTTCTTC.

This chain connects TRBV9 to TRBJ1-5; no clear D. CDR1 is SGDLS, CDR2 YYNGEE, per germline. The CDR3 loop spans 15 amino acids. Trimming took 1 base from V and 2 from J, leaving 10 bases between them. The CDR3: CASSVSGAGNQPQHF. DNA for the CDR3: TGTGCCAGCAGCGTATCCGGCGCGGGCAATCAGCCCCAGCATTTT.

CDR3 residues: CASSGSRGKLFF. CDR3 in DNA: TGTGCCAGCAGTGGGTCCAGGGGGAAACTGTTTTTT. This rearrangement joins TRBV2 to TRBJ1-4, with TRBD1 matching 7 bases. The germline gives CDR1 SNHLY, CDR2 FYNNEI. The CDR3 length is 12 residues. J gave up 11 bases and V 4 bases, and 4 bases lay outside the gene matches.

V usage is TRBV6-5 and J usage is TRBJ2-7; TRBD1 aligns across 12 bases. V dropped 6 bases and J dropped 5; count of bases not matched to a gene: 8. The V gene's germline CDR1 is MNHEY and CDR2 SVGAGI. The CDR3 covers 15 residues. In nucleotides, the CDR3 is TGTGCCAGCAGCGAGGGGACAGGGGGCACCCACGAGCAGTACTTC. This translates into CASSEGTGGTHEQYF.

The DNA for the CDR3 is TGTGCCAGCAGTGAATACAGGCAGGGGTACGAGCAGTACTTC. It translates to CASSEYRQGYEQYF. The chain recombines TRBV2 with TRBJ2-7; perhaps TRBD1 as D (6 bases). Germline V lookup: CDR1 SNHLY, CDR2 FYNNEI. Deletions cut 2 bases from V and 4 bases from J, with 12 bases between. The CDR3 length is 14 residues. Filled out from reference TRBV2 and TRBJ2-7, the complete variable domain reads EPEVTQTPSHQVTQMGQEVILRCVPISNHLYFYWYRQILGQKVEFLVSFYNNEISEKSEIFDDQFSVERPDGSNFTLKIRSTKLEDSAMYFCASSEYRQGYEQYFGPGTRLTVT.

This chain joins TRBV4-1 and TRBJ2-1; TRBD2 matches at 7 bases. Germline CDR1 is MGHRA and CDR2 is YSYEKL. After removal of 4 bases from V and 4 bases from J, the junction contained 10 bases not matched to a gene. The length of the CDR3 is 16 residues. The CDR3 nucleotides read TGCGCCAGCAGCCTGATGGACCAGCGGGGATACAATGAGCAGTTCTTC. Translated: CASSLMDQRGYNEQFF.

The CDR3 DNA sequence: TGTGCCAGCAGCGCCCGGACAGGAATGAACACTGAAGCTTTCTTT. Protein product: CASSARTGMNTEAFF. The J gene is TRBJ1-1, the V gene TRBV11-2; TRBD1 agrees at 7 bases. Trimming at V came to 5 bases and at J to 0 bases, leaving 6 bases not matched to a gene. CDR3 length: 15 amino acids. The germline V gene encodes CDR1 SGHAT and CDR2 FQNNGV.